The 31 T cell receptor beta chains presented below share a single source sample, sequenced in a study of cytomegalovirus exposure and HLA in healthy donors. The PCR had 60 Vbeta and 13 Jbeta primers. Here immunoSEQ multiplex PCR was the method, and the copy in TCRdb shows in-frame clones only, minus some. The sample gives around 50,000 clones, 72% of which show up once; roughly a fifth is in the top ten. Sequencing input: PBMCs. These receptor sequences come from a woman in her forties or fifties in good health and CMV-seropositive.

This chain joins TRBV6-6 and TRBJ2-3; 7 bases are a match to TRBD2. Looked up from germline, CDR1 is MNHNY and CDR2 is SVGAGI (reference sequence). Trimming cost V 6 bases and J 4 bases; bases outside gene matches: 10. The CDR3 runs to 15 residues. The CDR3 nucleotides are TGTGCCAGCAGCCCTAGGACTAGATCCCCAGATACGCAGTATTTT. As protein: CASSPRTRSPDTQYF.

The chain combines TRBV2 with TRBJ2-5; 7 bases fit TRBD2. The germline V gene encodes CDR1 SNHLY and CDR2 FYNNEI. The CDR3 length is 16 residues. J lost 5 bases, V lost 8 bases, and 17 bases had no gene match. CDR3 region: CASPRATGWRGETQYF. Written as DNA, the CDR3 is TGTGCCAGCCCGAGGGCCACAGGATGGCGGGGGGAGACCCAGTACTTC.

The J gene is TRBJ2-1, the V gene TRBV7-2, with TRBD2 as a possible D gene (5 bases). Looked up from germline, CDR1 is SGHTA and CDR2 is FQGNSA. V was shortened by 4 bases and J by 9 bases, with 19 bases between the two germline ends. The CDR3 runs 15 residues. The DNA for the CDR3 is TGTGCCAGCAGCTCCCGTCTCGGGGTTTCGGGTGAGCAGTTCTTC. Translating it yields CASSSRLGVSGEQFF.

V usage is TRBV29-1 and J usage is TRBJ2-5, with TRBD2 as a possible D gene (5 bases). CDR3 length equals 14 residues. The V end was cut by 5 bases, the J end by 1 base, with 14 bases between. Germline V lookup: CDR1 SQVTM, CDR2 ANQGSEA. The CDR3 here is CSVLDFSLQETQYF. DNA of the CDR3: TGCAGCGTTTTGGACTTTTCCCTCCAAGAGACCCAGTACTTC.

This clone was recorded a few times. The chain combines TRBV19 with TRBJ1-1; 7 bases are shared with TRBD1. Germline CDR1 and CDR2: LNHDA and SQIVND (reference sequence). The length of the CDR3 is 14 residues. Losses at the gene ends were 6 bases for V and 2 bases for J; bases not matched to a gene: 6. The CDR3: CASRPGQKNTEAFF. For the CDR3, the DNA is TGTGCCAGTAGGCCGGGACAGAAAAACACTGAAGCTTTCTTT.

The chain recombines TRBV6-5 with TRBJ1-2; 7 positions match TRBD1. Trimming cost V 2 bases and J 9 bases; bases outside gene matches: 9. CDR3 size: 14 residues. Looked up from germline, CDR1 is MNHEY and CDR2 is SVGAGI. Here the CDR3 reads CASSYQAGGKSYTF. CDR3 sequence (DNA): TGTGCCAGCAGTTACCAGGCAGGGGGTAAAAGCTACACCTTC.

CDR3 coding DNA: TGCGCCAGCAGCCAAGAAGCTTTGTGGGGGAGGGCAGGAGATACGCAGTATTTT. It is translated as CASSQEALWGRAGDTQYF. The chain carries TRBV4-3 and TRBJ2-3; 7 bases fit TRBD2. J lost 5 bases, V lost 0 bases, and 14 bases had no gene match. Germline V gene lookup returns CDR1 LGHNA and CDR2 YSLEER. The CDR3 covers 18 residues.

In its sample, this clone was seen a few times. The chain links TRBV29-1 to TRBJ1-2; D remains unclear. V shed 3 bases and J shed 4 bases, with 6 bases lying between them. This CDR3 is built from 11 residues. The germline CDR1 and CDR2 sequences are SQVTM and ANQGSEA. The CDR3 protein is CSVDRSYGYTF. Here the CDR3 DNA reads TGCAGCGTTGACAGGTCCTATGGCTACACCTTC.

The chain is built from TRBV19 and TRBJ2-2, with 8 bases aligning to TRBD2. The CDR3 loop spans 15 amino acids. Germline values: CDR1 LNHDA, CDR2 SQIVND (reference sequence). Losses at the gene ends were 7 bases for V and 0 bases for J; bases not matched to a gene: 4. CDR3 protein: CASNRGGSNTGELFF. CDR3 nucleotides: TGTGCCAGTAACCGCGGGGGGTCGAACACCGGGGAGCTGTTTTTT.

V and J are TRBV9 and TRBJ2-1; 10 bases map to TRBD1. The CDR3 runs to 15 residues. After removal of 3 bases from V and 3 bases from J, the junction contained 3 bases not matched to a gene. The germline V gene encodes CDR1 SGDLS and CDR2 YYNGEE. CDR3 nucleotides: TGTGCCAGCAGCGGGACAGGGGGAAGCTACAATGAGCAGTTCTTC. The encoded protein is CASSGTGGSYNEQFF.

The table lists this clone with a few counts. V and J are TRBV7-2 and TRBJ2-3; no firm D call. Germline loops: CDR1 SGHTA, CDR2 FQGNSA. The CDR3 is 12 residues long. V lost 1 base and J 6 bases, leaving 5 bases between the germline ends. In DNA, the CDR3 is TGTGCCAGCAGCTTAGTGCAGGATACGCAGTATTTT. It specifies CASSLVQDTQYF.

The CDR3 is CAISESGGMGETQYF. The DNA of the CDR3 is TGTGCCATCAGTGAAAGCGGGGGGATGGGAGAGACCCAGTACTTC. This chain joins TRBV10-3 and TRBJ2-5, with 9 positions matching TRBD2. CDR3 length equals 15 residues. The germline V gene encodes CDR1 ENHRY and CDR2 SYGVKD. J gave up 4 bases and V 3 bases, and 6 bases lay outside the gene matches.

This rearrangement joins TRBV25-1 to TRBJ2-3, with 10 bases that match TRBD2. After removal of 3 bases from V and 6 bases from J, the junction contained 9 bases not matched to a gene. The CDR3 has 16 residues. The germline V gene encodes CDR1 MGHDK and CDR2 SYGVNS. The CDR3 sequence is CASSDPSGSIFDTQYF. CDR3 coding DNA: TGTGCCAGCAGTGACCCTAGCGGGAGTATTTTTGATACGCAGTATTTT.

The chain combines TRBV9 with TRBJ1-4; TRBD1 might be the D (5 bases). Germline assignment: CDR1 SGDLS and CDR2 YYNGEE. CDR3 size: 15 residues. With 6 bases removed from V and 7 bases from J, the gap between germline ends came to 19 bases. CDR3 sequence reads: CASTEGGGEGEKLFF. CDR3 DNA sequence: TGTGCCAGCACCGAGGGTGGAGGGGAAGGTGAAAAACTGTTTTTT.

On this clone itself: A read error may produce the germline difference seen at one junction end. The chain joins TRBV27 to TRBJ1-1, with D perhaps matching TRBD1 (6 bases). This CDR3 has 13 residues. Germline CDR1 MNHEY, CDR2 SMNVEV (reference sequence). DNA for the CDR3: TGTGCCAGCAGCTACAGGGTAAACCTCGAAGCTTCCTTT. Its protein is CASSYRVNLEASF.

The genes are TRBV7-2 and TRBJ2-1; D not certain. The CDR3 sequence is 14 residues long. From germline, CDR1 is SGHTA and CDR2 FQGNSA. V gave up 5 bases and J gave up 4 bases, with 12 bases separating them. The CDR3 region has the DNA TGTGCCAGCAGCCGCTCGGGTGGGTACAATGAGCAGTTCTTC. It specifies CASSRSGGYNEQFF.

Here the CDR3 reads CASSSEGTGLGEQFF. CDR3 nucleotides: TGTGCCAGCAGCTCCGAGGGGACAGGTCTCGGTGAGCAGTTCTTC. This chain connects TRBV7-3 to TRBJ2-1, with 8 positions matching TRBD1. The V and J ends lost 4 bases and 9 bases, in that order; junction bases with no gene match: 11. Germline V gene data show CDR1 as SGHTA and CDR2 as FQGTGA. The CDR3 consists of 15 residues. The entire variable domain, with the rest obtained from reference TRBV7-3 and TRBJ2-1, is as follows: GAGVSQTPSNKVTEKGKYVELRCDPISGHTALYWYRQSLGQGPEFLIYFQGTGAADDSGLPNDRFFAVRPEGSVSTLKIQRTERGDSAVYLCASSSEGTGLGEQFFGPGTRLTVL.

V and J are TRBV10-2 and TRBJ2-7; 8 nucleotides align to TRBD1. This CDR3 contains 16 residues. CDR1 and CDR2 from the germline V gene are WSHSY and SAAADI. V lost 0 bases, J lost 0 bases, and 4 bases stayed unmatched. The CDR3 bases are TGCGCCAGCAGTGAGTCGCGACAGGGGAGCTCCTACGAGCAGTACTTC. Translation gives CASSESRQGSSYEQYF.

The genes are TRBV10-1 and TRBJ1-2; no definite D call. The V gene lost 10 bases and the J gene lost 8 bases, with 14 bases spanning the gap. The CDR3 has 11 residues. In germline, CDR1 is WNHNN, CDR2 SYGVQD (reference sequence). DNA of the CDR3: TGCGCCATCCGGGCCCGAGGGGGCTACACCTTC. Its protein product is CAIRARGGYTF.

This clone has more than one count but fewer than ten. The chain employs TRBV7-2 and TRBJ2-5; 7 positions match TRBD2. The J call may be incorrect, as the DNA end agrees better with TRBJ2-7. This CDR3 spans 15 amino acids. The germline gives CDR1 SGHTA, CDR2 FQGNSA. CDR3 amino acids: CASSLHFRERGEQYF. The CDR3 region has the DNA TGTGCCAGCAGCTTACATTTTCGGGAGCGGGGCGAGCAGTACTTC.

The V gene is TRBV27, the J gene TRBJ2-6; TRBD1 is a possible D gene (5 bases). Deletions cut 4 bases from V and 4 bases from J, with 11 bases between. Germline values: CDR1 MNHEY, CDR2 SMNVEV (reference sequence). This CDR3 spans 15 amino acids. In DNA, the CDR3 is TGTGCCAGCAGTTCCCTAGGGGTGGGGGCCAACGTCCTGACTTTC. Translation: CASSSLGVGANVLTF.

This clone occurred a few times. This chain connects TRBV15 to TRBJ1-1; TRBD1 might be the D (5 bases). The V end lost 2 bases, the J end lost 4 bases, and 17 bases lay between the germline ends. Per germline, CDR1 LNHNV and CDR2 YYDKDF (reference sequence). The CDR3 is 16 amino acids. CDR3 in DNA: TGTGCCACCAGCAGACGTCCTCAGGGACTCCCCACTGAAGCTTTCTTT. Translating it yields CATSRRPQGLPTEAFF.

As to this clone: One junction end disagrees with the germline gene, perhaps due to a read error. The V gene is TRBV18, the J gene TRBJ2-7, with 11 bases lining up with TRBD1. The CDR3 runs to 13 residues. The germline V gene encodes CDR1 KGHSH and CDR2 LQKENI. The CDR3 bases are TGTGCCAGCTCACCGGACAGGGGGCCTAAGTCGGACTTC. This translates into CASSPDRGPKSDF.

The rearrangement links TRBV7-8 to TRBJ2-3; tentatively, D is TRBD1 (6 bases). The CDR3 is made up of 16 amino acids. Germline V gives CDR1 SGHVS, CDR2 FQNEAQ. Trimming removed 5 bases at V and 3 bases at J, with 18 bases between. The CDR3 DNA reads as TGTGCCAGCAGCCCGACGTCGGCAGGGGCAACAGATACGCAGTATTTT. Translation: CASSPTSAGATDTQYF.

The gene calls are TRBV5-1 and TRBJ1-1; maybe TRBD1 (6 bases). Trimming left V 0 bases short and J 3 bases short, with 15 bases between. Germline loops: CDR1 SGHRS, CDR2 YFSETQ. The CDR3 is 16 residues long. The CDR3 here is CASSLGRGGVDTEAFF. In DNA form, the CDR3 reads TGCGCCAGCAGCTTGGGGAGGGGGGGTGTGGACACTGAAGCTTTCTTT.

This sequence joins TRBV5-1 and TRBJ1-2; TRBD1 agrees at 7 bases. Germline CDR1 is SGHRS and CDR2 is YFSETQ. V dropped 3 bases and J dropped 3; count of bases not matched to a gene: 5. The CDR3 has 14 residues. CDR3 protein: CASSSERGHYGYTF. The CDR3 DNA is TGCGCCAGCAGCTCCGAAAGGGGGCACTATGGCTACACCTTC.

The chain has TRBV20-1 and TRBJ2-1, with D tentatively TRBD2 (5 bases). CDR3 size: 11 residues. Germline V gene sequence: CDR1 DFQATT, CDR2 SNEGSKA (reference sequence). V lost 3 bases to trimming and J lost 7 bases, with 7 bases between them. Here the CDR3 reads CSASRGNEQFF. The CDR3, as DNA: TGCAGTGCTAGTCGGGGTAATGAGCAGTTCTTC.

This clone was counted once. The V gene is TRBV6-5, the J gene TRBJ1-6, with D perhaps TRBD1 (5 bases). V gave up 8 bases and J gave up 10 bases, with 18 bases separating them. Germline values: CDR1 MNHEY, CDR2 SVGAGI. The CDR3 is 14 amino acids. CDR3 coding DNA: TGTGCCAGCGCCTTGGGGGGTCTTGGGTCACCCCTCCACTTT. Its translation is CASALGGLGSPLHF.

CDR3 residues: CASSPGTFSANEKLFF. As DNA, the CDR3 is TGCGCCAGCAGCCCAGGGACTTTTTCGGCTAATGAAAAACTGTTTTTT. The rearrangement uses TRBV5-1 and TRBJ1-4; TRBD1 might be the D (5 bases). Germline CDR1 reads SGHRS; CDR2 reads YFSETQ. V lost 4 bases and J 3 bases, leaving 16 bases between the germline ends. The CDR3 contains 16 residues.

V usage is TRBV28 and J usage is TRBJ2-5; 16 bases match TRBD2. V lost 3 bases to trimming and J lost 5 bases; unmatched junction nucleotides: 12. Germline V gene data show CDR1 as MDHEN and CDR2 as SYDVKM. The CDR3 covers 19 residues. The CDR3 loop is CASSFYGTSGRVDSETQYF. In nucleotides, the CDR3 is TGTGCCAGCAGTTTTTACGGGACTAGCGGGAGGGTGGATTCGGAGACCCAGTACTTC.

This clone was detected a few times. This sequence joins TRBV7-9 and TRBJ1-4, with D perhaps matching TRBD1 (6 bases). CDR3 size: 16 residues. Germline values: CDR1 SEHNR, CDR2 FQNEAQ (reference sequence). With 4 bases removed from V and 8 bases from J, the gap between germline ends came to 20 bases. The CDR3 nucleotides are TGTGCCAGCAGCTCCGGGACAATGATGATGGGAGAAAAACTGTTTTTT. Translated: CASSSGTMMMGEKLFF.